The T cell receptor beta chain under discussion was sequenced for a study of blood T cell repertoires in COVID-19. The overall study: Some COVID-19 samples were acute and others convalescent; all came from the United States, Italy and Spain. The analysed material was cDNA or gDNA that came from T cells, B-cell-depleted T cells, or PBMCs.

Concerning this clone: Other DNA sequences of this sample code for an identical CDR3.

Authors' analysis steps: Quantification of nucleated cells was approximated via reference gene primer amplification. The table came from immunoSEQ multiplex PCR; TCRdb's copy has only in-frame clones and leaves some out. The V and J calls and clone size come from that table; D and trimming were worked out from the DNA. The profile shows 200,000 to 300,000 clones, 84% of them singletons. Germline CDR1 and CDR2: LGHDT and YNNKEL (reference sequence). The CDR3 has 14 residues. Losses at the gene ends were 4 bases for V and 5 bases for J; bases not matched to a gene: 6. This clonotype originated in a man aged 40-50 years who had recovered from COVID-19. The chain is built from TRBV3-1 (or the pseudogene TRBV3-2) and TRBJ2-5; 8 bases map to TRBD1. Sequenced sample: peripheral blood. The DNA of the CDR3 is TGTGCCAGCAGCCCTCGGACAGGGCAGGAGACCCAGTACTTC. Protein sequence: CASSPRTGQETQYF.